What follows is one TCR beta chain and its context. The data stem from a study of cytomegalovirus exposure and HLA in healthy donors. This CDR3 spans 15 amino acids. CDR1 MNHNY and CDR2 SVGAGI come from the germline V gene (reference sequence). Trimming cost V 4 bases and J 4 bases; bases outside gene matches: 8. Use of 60 Vbeta and 13 Jbeta primers characterized the PCR. The repertoire was sequenced with immunoSEQ multiplex PCR; TCRdb's copy has only in-frame clones and lacks some. The sample shows over 150,000 clones, nearly 80% of them seen only once. The chain employs TRBV6-6 and TRBJ2-5; 8 positions match TRBD1. This sequence was found in a man aged 25-45 years in good health and CMV-seropositive. Sequencing used PBMCs. The CDR3 DNA is TGTGCCAGCAGTTTCCCTCGGACAGGGAGAGAGACCCAGTACTTC. Residues: CASSFPRTGRETQYF.